This T cell receptor (beta chain) is drawn from a study of T-cell reconstitution after alpha-beta-depleted transplantation in children. There are 14 residues in the CDR3. Trimming cost V 4 bases and J 6 bases, with 10 bases left between them. Germline-derived CDR1 and CDR2 are ENHRY and SYGVKD. Unique molecular identifiers were used in preparing the TCRbeta library. A single record per CDR3 protein comes from TCRdb applying MiXCR to the PCR reads. The repertoire includes around 380,000 distinct CDR3 sequences, roughly 10% of them detected once, and roughly 6% sits in the top ten. The starting material was PBMCs from the stem cell graft donor, obtained from the stem cell graft. The clonotype was recovered from a human donor who donated a stem cell graft to a child with acute myeloid leukemia. The V and J genes are TRBV10-3 and TRBJ1-6; weak D call: TRBD1 (5 bases). The CDR3 DNA is TGTGCCATCAGTGGGGGGGGAATTAATTCACCCCTCCACTTT. Protein sequence: CAISGGGINSPLHF.